A single sample gave rise to the 26 T cell receptor beta chains below, sequenced in a study of T cells after yellow fever vaccination. Using its own MiXCR run on the 5' RACE reads, TCRdb lists one record per CDR3 protein. Among 500,000 to 700,000 distinct CDR3 sequences listed, about 19% were seen once. Sample: PBMCs, taken 15 days after the yellow fever booster vaccination. These receptors originate from a man under 40 who received the YFV17D yellow fever vaccine.

In this sample, this clonotype turned up a few times. The rearrangement joins TRBV20-1 to TRBJ2-7, with no clear D. From germline, CDR1 is DFQATT and CDR2 SNEGSKA (reference sequence). Trimming shortened V by 5 bases and J by 2 bases, and 7 bases separated the two germline ends. This CDR3 is 11 amino acids long. The CDR3 here is CSARATYEQYF. CDR3 coding DNA: TGCAGTGCTCGGGCCACCTACGAGCAGTACTTC.

Only a few counts were recorded for this clonotype. The chain recombines TRBV19 with TRBJ2-1; D remains ambiguous. CDR1 and CDR2 (germline): LNHDA, SQIVND (reference sequence). V was trimmed by 5 bases and J by 9 bases, leaving 14 bases between them. The CDR3 has 13 amino acids. CDR3 region: CASSALVSSEQFF. The CDR3 DNA reads TGTGCCAGTAGTGCCCTAGTGTCCAGTGAGCAGTTCTTC.

This chain joins TRBV7-9 and TRBJ2-7; D uncertain. The CDR3 is made up of 13 amino acids. Germline V gene sequence: CDR1 SEHNR, CDR2 FQNEAQ (reference sequence). V was trimmed by 0 bases and J by 7 bases, leaving 10 bases between them. CDR3 protein: CASSLAGVLEQYF. CDR3 bases: TGTGCCAGCAGCTTAGCTGGAGTTCTGGAGCAGTACTTC.

J is TRBJ2-3 and V is TRBV12-3 or TRBV12-4; tentative D call: TRBD2 (6 bases). The CDR3 totals 14 residues. V lost 6 bases, J lost 4 bases, and 14 bases lay in between. CDR3 sequence: CASSRGTPPDTQYF. The CDR3 region has the DNA TGTGCCAGCAGCCGAGGGACTCCCCCAGATACGCAGTATTTT.

This clonotype is a singleton in its sample. The rearrangement links TRBV20-1 to TRBJ1-4, with 7 bases matching TRBD1. CDR3 length equals 13 residues. Germline CDR1 and CDR2: DFQATT and SNEGSKA (reference sequence). After removal of 7 bases from V and 8 bases from J, the junction contained 10 bases not matched to a gene. CDR3 region: CSVTGQLGEKLFF. In DNA, the CDR3 is TGCAGTGTTACGGGACAGCTTGGGGAAAAACTGTTTTTT.

V gene TRBV20-1 combines with J gene TRBJ2-1; D is uncertain. CDR1 DFQATT and CDR2 SNEGSKA come from the germline V gene (reference sequence). The V end lost 6 bases, the J end lost 3 bases, and 15 bases lay between the germline ends. The CDR3 consists of 14 residues. The CDR3 loop is CSATIRPHYNEQFF. The CDR3 nucleotides read TGCAGTGCCACTATCCGTCCCCACTACAATGAGCAGTTCTTC.

This clonotype appeared a few times. The rearrangement joins TRBV12-3 or TRBV12-4 to TRBJ2-1; 11 bases align to TRBD2. The trim removed 10 bases at V and 5 bases at J, leaving 4 bases unmatched. This CDR3 is built from 13 residues. The CDR3 DNA reads as TGTGCCACTAAGGGACTAGCGGACAATGAGCAGTTCTTC. It specifies CATKGLADNEQFF.

This clonotype appeared a few times. V gene TRBV14 combines with J gene TRBJ2-7; perhaps TRBD2 as D (5 bases). The V end lost 1 base, the J end lost 0 bases, and 10 bases lay between the germline ends. CDR1 SGHDN and CDR2 FVKESK come from the germline V gene. The CDR3 runs to 15 residues. The CDR3: CASSQVASSSYEQYF. The CDR3 DNA sequence: TGTGCCAGCAGCCAAGTAGCGTCAAGCTCCTACGAGCAGTACTTC. The full variable domain, in which reference TRBV14 and TRBJ2-7 provide the parts outside the CDR3, is EAGVTQFPSHSVIEKGQTVTLRCDPISGHDNLYWYRRVMGKEIKFLLHFVKESKQDESGMPNNRFLAERTGGTYSTLKVQPAELEDSGVYFCASSQVASSSYEQYFGPGTRLTVT.

The V and J genes are TRBV15 and TRBJ2-5; D is tentatively TRBD1 or TRBD2 (6 bases each). The CDR3 has 17 residues. V lost 5 bases to trimming and J lost 0 bases, with 19 bases between them. Germline V gives CDR1 LNHNV, CDR2 YYDKDF (reference sequence). This CDR3 is CATSGGTSGAYQETQYF. Here the CDR3 DNA reads TGTGCCACCAGCGGAGGGACAAGCGGAGCGTACCAAGAGACCCAGTACTTC.

The genes are TRBV19 and TRBJ2-3, with 9 bases matching TRBD1. The germline CDR1 and CDR2 sequences are LNHDA and SQIVND (reference sequence). The CDR3 loop spans 16 amino acids. The trim removed 4 bases at V and 5 bases at J, leaving 10 bases unmatched. CDR3 nucleotides: TGTGCCAGTAGTAGCCGGGACAGGGTAACGGGAGATACGCAGTATTTT. Translation: CASSSRDRVTGDTQYF.

The CDR3 DNA reads TGTGCCAGCAGTTTCTCTACCTATAATTCACCCCTCCACTTT. Translating gives CASSFSTYNSPLHF. The chain recombines TRBV27 with TRBJ1-6; unclear D gene. Germline CDR1 and CDR2: MNHEY and SMNVEV (reference sequence). V was shortened by 3 bases and J by 2 bases, with 5 bases between the two germline ends. This CDR3 is 14 amino acids long.

The rearrangement links TRBV20-1 to TRBJ2-1; 7 bases are shared with TRBD1. This CDR3 is built from 14 residues. After removal of 3 bases from V and 4 bases from J, the junction contained 6 bases not matched to a gene. Looked up from germline, CDR1 is DFQATT and CDR2 is SNEGSKA (reference sequence). CDR3 amino acids: CSASRDSSYNEQFF. The CDR3 DNA reads TGCAGTGCTAGTCGGGACAGCTCATACAATGAGCAGTTCTTC.

The rearrangement joins TRBV4-3 to TRBJ2-7; 14 bases fit TRBD2. V dropped 4 bases and J dropped 6; count of bases not matched to a gene: 5. Germline assignment: CDR1 LGHNA and CDR2 YSLEER. This CDR3 spans 15 amino acids. As DNA, the CDR3 is TGCGCCAGCAGCCCGGGACTAGCGGGAGAGGGCGAGCAGTACTTC. Protein product: CASSPGLAGEGEQYF.

This clonotype came up a few times. The chain joins TRBV5-1 to TRBJ2-7; D ambiguous. The germline V and J ends were trimmed by 2 bases and 2 bases, with 20 bases remaining between them. Germline-derived CDR1 and CDR2 are SGHRS and YFSETQ. This CDR3 contains 17 residues. The chain's CDR3 is CASSFGRTNLHPYEQYF. The CDR3 region has the DNA TGCGCCAGCAGCTTTGGACGGACCAATCTCCACCCCTACGAGCAGTACTTC.

This clonotype was detected a few times. This chain uses TRBV10-2 with TRBJ2-1; TRBD2 matches at 8 bases. Looked up from germline, CDR1 is WSHSY and CDR2 is SAAADI. J lost 5 bases, V lost 8 bases, and 8 bases had no gene match. The CDR3 extends over 14 amino acids. This CDR3 is CASGLGRGDNEQFF. In DNA, the CDR3 is TGCGCCAGCGGCCTAGGGCGGGGGGACAATGAGCAGTTCTTC.

This clonotype was recorded many times. In DNA, the CDR3 is TGCAGTGCTAGCGAGGACTTCGACAATGAGCAGTTCTTC. Its translation: CSASEDFDNEQFF. This chain uses TRBV20-1 with TRBJ2-1; TRBD2 is a possible D gene (5 bases). Germline V gene sequence: CDR1 DFQATT, CDR2 SNEGSKA (reference sequence). This CDR3 contains 13 residues. V gave up 3 bases and J gave up 5 bases, with 11 bases separating them.

This chain connects TRBV4-3 to TRBJ2-1; TRBD1 agrees at 8 bases. Germline loops: CDR1 LGHNA, CDR2 YSLEER. With V trimmed by 1 base and J by 4 bases, 6 bases remained unmatched. The CDR3 is 16 amino acids. The CDR3 loop reads CASSQARQGLYNEQFF. The CDR3, as DNA: TGCGCCAGCAGCCAAGCCCGACAGGGGCTTTACAATGAGCAGTTCTTC.

The chain is built from TRBV6-1 and TRBJ2-5; 8 nucleotides align to TRBD2. There are 15 residues in the CDR3. Unmatched junction bases numbered 8, after V lost 6 bases and J lost 2 bases. Germline values: CDR1 MNHNS, CDR2 SASEGT. Here the CDR3 reads CASRSFTSGQETQYF. The CDR3 DNA follows: TGTGCCAGCAGATCCTTTACTAGCGGACAAGAGACCCAGTACTTC.

V is TRBV12-3 or TRBV12-4 and J is TRBJ2-5; 7 bases line up with TRBD1. J lost 3 bases, V lost 5 bases, and 6 bases had no gene match. This CDR3 spans 14 amino acids. This chain's CDR3 is CASSLQGTKETQYF. Here the CDR3 DNA reads TGTGCCAGCAGTCTACAGGGGACCAAAGAGACCCAGTACTTC.

This clonotype was seen a handful of times. This chain joins TRBV5-6 and TRBJ2-4; 9 bases map to TRBD1. Germline V lookup: CDR1 SGHDT, CDR2 YYEEEE. V lost 4 bases to trimming and J lost 3 bases; unmatched junction nucleotides: 8. The CDR3 sequence is 16 residues long. CDR3: CASSLDRGRGKNIQYF. Here the CDR3 DNA reads TGTGCCAGCAGCCTGGACAGGGGAAGGGGCAAAAACATTCAGTACTTC.

V gene TRBV29-1 combines with J gene TRBJ2-5; D is unclear. Germline CDR1 and CDR2: SQVTM and ANQGSEA. This CDR3 spans 11 amino acids. V lost 2 bases and J lost 2, with 3 bases in between. In nucleotides, the CDR3 is TGCAGCGTTGAAAGACAAGAGACCCAGTACTTC. It codes for CSVERQETQYF.

The chain combines TRBV5-1 with TRBJ2-2; D possibly matches TRBD1 or TRBD2 (5 bases each). V lost 4 bases to trimming and J lost 4 bases, with 17 bases between them. Germline-derived CDR1 and CDR2 are SGHRS and YFSETQ. CDR3 length equals 16 residues. CDR3 in DNA: TGCGCCAGCAGCCCAAACCGAGGGGCGGGCACCGGGGAGCTGTTTTTT. Protein product: CASSPNRGAGTGELFF.

A remark on this clonotype: One junction end does not reproduce the germline sequence, and a read error may be involved. The V call is TRBV20-1, the J call TRBJ2-2; TRBD2 matches 10 bases. Germline V gene sequence: CDR1 DFQATT, CDR2 SNEGSKA (reference sequence). The CDR3 runs to 16 residues. The CDR3 is CCARASGRANTGELFF. Written as DNA, the CDR3 is TGCTGTGCTAGAGCCAGCGGGAGGGCCAACACCGGGGAGCTGTTTTTT.

The table lists this clonotype with a few counts. The rearrangement joins TRBV18 to TRBJ2-7; 14 bases are shared with TRBD2. CDR1 and CDR2 from the germline V gene are KGHSH and LQKENI. J was trimmed by 3 bases and V by 1 base; bases with no gene match: 8. The CDR3 sequence is 18 residues long. CDR3 nucleotides: TGTGCCAGCTCACCACTCCACAGACTAGCGGGAGGGTTCTACGAGCAGTACTTC. Its protein product is CASSPLHRLAGGFYEQYF.

V usage is TRBV12-3 or TRBV12-4 and J usage is TRBJ1-2; D is undetermined. This CDR3 is 13 amino acids long. The V and J ends lost 2 bases and 1 base respectively, with 5 bases between them. The CDR3 here is CASSLMDNYGYTF. The CDR3 bases are TGTGCCAGCAGTTTAATGGATAACTATGGCTACACCTTC.

A few counts support this clonotype. The V and J genes are TRBV29-1 and TRBJ1-1; perhaps TRBD1 as D (5 bases). V shed 3 bases and J shed 4 bases, with 12 bases lying between them. This CDR3 is built from 13 residues. Germline V gene lookup returns CDR1 SQVTM and CDR2 ANQGSEA. CDR3 sequence reads: CSVEIGGGTEAFF. The CDR3 bases are TGCAGCGTTGAGATCGGGGGGGGCACTGAAGCTTTCTTT.